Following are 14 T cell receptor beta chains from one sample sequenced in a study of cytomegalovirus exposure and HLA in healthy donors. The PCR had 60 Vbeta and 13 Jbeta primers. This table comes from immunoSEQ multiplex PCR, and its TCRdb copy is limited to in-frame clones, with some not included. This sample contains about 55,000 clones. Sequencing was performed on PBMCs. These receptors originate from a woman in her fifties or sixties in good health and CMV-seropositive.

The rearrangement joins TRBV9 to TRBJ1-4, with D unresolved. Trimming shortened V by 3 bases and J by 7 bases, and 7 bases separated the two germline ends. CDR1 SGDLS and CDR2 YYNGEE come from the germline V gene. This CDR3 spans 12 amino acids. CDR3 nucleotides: TGTGCCAGCAGCGGGGAGGGTGAAAAACTGTTTTTT. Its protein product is CASSGEGEKLFF. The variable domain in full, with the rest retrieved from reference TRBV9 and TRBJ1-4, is DSGVTQTPKHLITATGQRVTLRCSPRSGDLSVYWYQQSLDQGLQFLIQYYNGEERAKGNILERFSAQQFPDLHSELNLSSLELGDSALYFCASSGEGEKLFFGSGTQLSVL.

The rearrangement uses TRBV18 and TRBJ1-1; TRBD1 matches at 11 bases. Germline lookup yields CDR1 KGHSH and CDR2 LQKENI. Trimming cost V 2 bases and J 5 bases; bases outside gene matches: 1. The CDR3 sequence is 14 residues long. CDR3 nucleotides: TGTGCCAGCTCACCAGGGACAGGGGGTACTGAAGCTTTCTTT. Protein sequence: CASSPGTGGTEAFF.

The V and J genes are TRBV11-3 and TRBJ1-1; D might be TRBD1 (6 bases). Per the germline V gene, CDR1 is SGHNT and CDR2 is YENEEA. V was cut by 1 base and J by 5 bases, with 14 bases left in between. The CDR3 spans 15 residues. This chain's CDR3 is CASSLGRVTGTEAFF. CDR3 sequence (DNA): TGTGCCAGCAGCTTAGGCCGGGTAACAGGGACTGAAGCTTTCTTT.

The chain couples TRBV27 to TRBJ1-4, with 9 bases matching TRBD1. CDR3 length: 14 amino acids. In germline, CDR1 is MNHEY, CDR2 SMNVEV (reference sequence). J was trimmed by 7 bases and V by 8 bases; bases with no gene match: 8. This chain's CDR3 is CASGLQGAGEKLFF. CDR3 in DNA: TGTGCCAGCGGGCTACAGGGGGCTGGTGAAAAACTGTTTTTT.

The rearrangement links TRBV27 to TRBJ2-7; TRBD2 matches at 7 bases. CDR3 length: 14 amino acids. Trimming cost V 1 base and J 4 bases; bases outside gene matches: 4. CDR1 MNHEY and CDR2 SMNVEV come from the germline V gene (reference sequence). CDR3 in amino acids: CASSLFLGGYEQYF. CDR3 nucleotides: TGTGCCAGCAGTTTATTCCTGGGGGGGTACGAGCAGTACTTC.

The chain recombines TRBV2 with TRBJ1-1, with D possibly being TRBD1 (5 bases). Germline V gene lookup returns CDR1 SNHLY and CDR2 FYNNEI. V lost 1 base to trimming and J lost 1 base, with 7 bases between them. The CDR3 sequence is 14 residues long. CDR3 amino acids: CASSEGGGNTEAFF. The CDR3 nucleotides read TGTGCCAGCAGTGAAGGCGGGGGGAACACTGAAGCTTTCTTT.

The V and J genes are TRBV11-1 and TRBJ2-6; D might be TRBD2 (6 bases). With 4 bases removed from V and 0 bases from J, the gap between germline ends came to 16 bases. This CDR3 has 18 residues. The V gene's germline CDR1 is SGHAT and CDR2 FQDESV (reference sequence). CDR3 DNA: TGTGCCAGCAGCTCCGCGGGACTTGGAGTCTCTGGGGCCAACGTCCTGACTTTC. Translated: CASSSAGLGVSGANVLTF.

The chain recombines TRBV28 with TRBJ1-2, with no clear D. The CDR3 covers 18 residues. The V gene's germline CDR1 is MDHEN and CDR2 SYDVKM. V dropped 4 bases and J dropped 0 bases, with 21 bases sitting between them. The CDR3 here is CASSSPSFGARSNYGYTF. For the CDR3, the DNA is TGTGCCAGCAGTTCCCCAAGTTTCGGTGCCCGCTCTAACTATGGCTACACCTTC.

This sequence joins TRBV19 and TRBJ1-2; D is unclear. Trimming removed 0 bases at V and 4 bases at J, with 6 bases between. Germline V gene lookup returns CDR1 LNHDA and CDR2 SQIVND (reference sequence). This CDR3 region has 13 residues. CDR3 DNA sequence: TGTGCCAGTAGTATAGACGTTCTCTATGGCTACACCTTC. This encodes CASSIDVLYGYTF.

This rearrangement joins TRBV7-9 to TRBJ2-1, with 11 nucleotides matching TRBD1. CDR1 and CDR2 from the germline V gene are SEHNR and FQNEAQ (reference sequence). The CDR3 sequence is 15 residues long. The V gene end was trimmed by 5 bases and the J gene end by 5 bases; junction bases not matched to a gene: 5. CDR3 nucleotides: TGTGCCAGCAGCCTGGGGACAGGGGGGAACAATGAGCAGTTCTTC. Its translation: CASSLGTGGNNEQFF.

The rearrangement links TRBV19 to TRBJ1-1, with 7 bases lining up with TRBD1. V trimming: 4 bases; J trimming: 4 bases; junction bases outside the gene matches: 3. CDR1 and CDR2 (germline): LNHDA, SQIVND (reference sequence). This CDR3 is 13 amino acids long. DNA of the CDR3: TGTGCCAGTAGTAGTCAGGGGGGCACTGAAGCTTTCTTT. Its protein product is CASSSQGGTEAFF.

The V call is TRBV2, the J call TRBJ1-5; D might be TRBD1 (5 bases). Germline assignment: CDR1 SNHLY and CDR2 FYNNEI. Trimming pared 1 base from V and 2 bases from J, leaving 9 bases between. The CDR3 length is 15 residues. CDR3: CASSEVGAGNQPQHF. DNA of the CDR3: TGTGCCAGCAGTGAAGTAGGGGCCGGCAATCAGCCCCAGCATTTT.

The chain's CDR3 is CASSSGPPGQRDKKLFF. The CDR3 DNA reads as TGTGCCAGCAGCTCTGGACCACCGGGACAGAGGGATAAAAAACTGTTTTTT. The gene calls are TRBV11-2 and TRBJ1-4; 7 bases are a match to TRBD1. The CDR3 is 17 amino acids. Looked up from germline, CDR1 is SGHAT and CDR2 is FQNNGV. The V segment lost 4 bases and the J segment 9 bases; nucleotides outside the gene matches: 17.

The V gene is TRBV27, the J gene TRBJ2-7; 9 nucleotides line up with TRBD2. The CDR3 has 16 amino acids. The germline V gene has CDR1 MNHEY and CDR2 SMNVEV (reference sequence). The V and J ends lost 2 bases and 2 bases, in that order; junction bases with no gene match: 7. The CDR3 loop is CASSLGGGRGPYEQYF. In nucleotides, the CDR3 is TGTGCCAGCAGTTTAGGGGGCGGGAGGGGCCCCTACGAGCAGTACTTC.